These 27 T cell receptor beta chains share one sample of origin, sequenced in a study of Graves' ophthalmopathy and Graves' hyperthyroidism. The sequenced template was RNA, covering the TCR beta CDR3 region. Second-round multiplex PCR came after a first-round RT-PCR that employed HTBI primers. TCRdb called the multiplex PCR reads again in MiXCR, with one record for every CDR3 protein. Of roughly 400,000 distinct CDR3 sequences in the sample, about 18% were seen once. The sequencing input was peripheral blood. These receptors all come from a woman aged 18-30 years with Graves' ophthalmopathy.

This clonotype was seen at least ten times. The rearrangement uses TRBV29-1 and TRBJ1-3; D not certain. Trimming shortened V by 2 bases and J by 4 bases, and 6 bases separated the two germline ends. CDR1 is SQVTM and CDR2 is ANQGSEA in the germline V gene. This CDR3 is 12 amino acids long. The CDR3 spells CSVEFFGNTIYF. CDR3 DNA: TGCAGCGTTGAATTTTTCGGAAACACCATATATTTT.

This clonotype was recorded at least ten times. The V and J genes are TRBV6-1 and TRBJ2-2; D could derive from TRBD1 or TRBD2 (5 bases each). The germline gives CDR1 MNHNS, CDR2 SASEGT. This CDR3 comprises 14 residues. The V end was cut by 6 bases, the J end by 4 bases, with 12 bases between. CDR3 DNA sequence: TGTGCCAGCAGCCAAGGGGCGGGCACCGGGGAGCTGTTTTTT. Its protein is CASSQGAGTGELFF.

This clonotype was counted at least ten times. The chain recombines TRBV28 with TRBJ2-6, with 8 bases that match TRBD1. The CDR3 runs 20 residues. V shed 4 bases and J 0 bases; nucleotides not matched to a gene: 14. CDR1 is MDHEN and CDR2 is SYDVKM in the germline V gene. CDR3 amino acids: CASSSEPDRGVISGANVLTF. For the CDR3, the DNA is TGTGCCAGCAGTTCCGAACCTGACAGGGGCGTTATCTCTGGGGCCAACGTCCTGACTTTC.

This clonotype was found once. The chain combines TRBV6-2 or TRBV6-3 with TRBJ2-7; maybe TRBD2 (5 bases). From germline, CDR1 is MNHEY and CDR2 SVGEGT. This CDR3 has 15 residues. V was trimmed by 3 bases and J by 3 bases, leaving 15 bases between them. The CDR3 loop reads CASSYGGGRLYEQYF. CDR3 in DNA: TGTGCCAGCAGTTATGGAGGAGGAAGGCTCTACGAGCAGTACTTC.

The table lists this clonotype with many counts. CDR3 residues: CASSYSISTAGRATEAFF. As DNA, the CDR3 is TGTGCCAGCAGTTACTCGATTTCTACAGCCGGGCGTGCCACTGAAGCTTTCTTT. The chain uses TRBV6-2 or TRBV6-3 and TRBJ1-1; D is unresolved. The CDR3 length is 18 residues. V was trimmed by 0 bases and J by 4 bases, leaving 21 bases between them. Per germline, CDR1 MNHEY and CDR2 SVGEGT.

This clonotype was recorded many times. The chain carries TRBV12-3 or TRBV12-4 and TRBJ1-2; possibly TRBD1 for D (5 bases). This CDR3 contains 16 residues. Deletions cut 6 bases from V and 2 bases from J, with 19 bases between. The CDR3 nucleotides are TGTGCCAGCAGACCTCACCCTGGAGGGGCCAACTATGGCTACACCTTC. This translates into CASRPHPGGANYGYTF.

This clonotype has at least ten counts. The gene calls are TRBV25-1 and TRBJ2-7; 8 nucleotides align to TRBD2. Germline V lookup: CDR1 MGHDK, CDR2 SYGVNS. Trimming at V came to 2 bases and at J to 7 bases, leaving 1 base not matched to a gene. CDR3 length: 12 amino acids. This CDR3 is CASSEAGGEQYF. The CDR3 DNA reads TGTGCCAGCAGTGAAGCGGGAGGTGAGCAGTACTTC.

This clonotype has a count of ten or more. The chain carries TRBV12-3 or TRBV12-4 and TRBJ2-5, with D tentatively TRBD1 (5 bases). The CDR3 spans 15 residues. The V gene lost 5 bases and the J gene lost 6 bases, with 19 bases spanning the gap. The CDR3 DNA reads TGTGCCAGCAGTCCAGCTCAAGGGGCAAGAAAGACCCAGTACTTC. Protein: CASSPAQGARKTQYF.

The sample holds many counts of this clonotype. J is TRBJ2-7 and V is TRBV27, with TRBD1 identical over 9 bases. V trimming: 5 bases; J trimming: 9 bases; junction bases outside the gene matches: 8. CDR1 MNHEY and CDR2 SMNVEV come from the germline V gene (reference sequence). The CDR3 runs to 13 residues. The CDR3, as DNA: TGTGCCAGCAGTACGACACAGGGGGCAGGGCAGTACTTC. It yields the protein CASSTTQGAGQYF.

At least ten counts were recorded for this clonotype. V and J are TRBV28 and TRBJ1-5; D might be TRBD1 (6 bases). Germline CDR1 MDHEN, CDR2 SYDVKM. Trimming removed 6 bases from V and 0 bases from J, with 18 bases in between. The CDR3 is 17 residues long. The DNA for the CDR3 is TGTGCCAGCAGGACTCAGGGGTTACGGTATAGCAATCAGCCCCAGCATTTT. It translates to CASRTQGLRYSNQPQHF.

This clonotype showed up many times. The chain uses TRBV16 and TRBJ1-2, with unresolved D. The CDR3 loop spans 13 amino acids. CDR1 and CDR2 (germline): KGHSY, FQNENV. The V gene lost 6 bases and the J gene lost 5 bases, with 13 bases spanning the gap. CDR3 protein: CASRTDLWYGYTF. In DNA, the CDR3 is TGTGCCAGCAGAACGGACCTTTGGTATGGCTACACCTTC.

Only a few counts were recorded for this clonotype. The J gene is TRBJ2-5, the V gene TRBV7-3; 8 bases line up with TRBD2. Per the germline V gene, CDR1 is SGHTA and CDR2 is FQGTGA. The CDR3 runs 14 residues. J was trimmed by 5 bases and V by 5 bases; bases with no gene match: 7. The chain's CDR3 is CASSRAGEWETQYF. CDR3 nucleotide sequence: TGTGCCAGCAGCCGAGCGGGGGAGTGGGAGACCCAGTACTTC.

The chain recombines TRBV30 with TRBJ1-5; D uncertain. Trimming left V 2 bases short and J 5 bases short, with 10 bases between. CDR3 length: 13 residues. Germline V gene lookup returns CDR1 GTSNPN and CDR2 SVGIG (reference sequence). In DNA form, the CDR3 reads TGTGCCTGGAGTCCGGGCCCTCATCAGCCCCAGCATTTT. Amino acids: CAWSPGPHQPQHF.

This clonotype showed up many times. This sequence joins TRBV30 and TRBJ1-5; D call uncertain. Trimming took off 0 bases at V and 4 bases at J, with 7 bases between the two ends. Germline V lookup: CDR1 GTSNPN, CDR2 SVGIG (reference sequence). The CDR3 runs to 13 residues. CDR3 coding DNA: TGTGCCTGGAGTGTACTGGGAAATCAGCCCCAGCATTTT. Encoded protein: CAWSVLGNQPQHF.

CDR3: CASSLPVSTPSGNTIYF. Here the CDR3 DNA reads TGTGCCAGCAGTTTACCGGTTTCCACGCCGTCCGGAAACACCATATATTTT. This chain links TRBV28 with TRBJ1-3, with D unclear. The CDR3 runs to 17 residues. V was pared by 2 bases and J by 4 bases, with 18 bases between. Per the germline V gene, CDR1 is MDHEN and CDR2 is SYDVKM.

This CDR3 reads CASSQTRGVKEQYF. DNA of the CDR3: TGTGCCAGCAGCCAGACGAGGGGGGTGAAGGAGCAGTACTTC. This sequence joins TRBV3-1 and TRBJ2-7; the D call may be TRBD1 or TRBD2 (6 bases each). There are 14 residues in the CDR3. V gave up 3 bases and J gave up 7 bases, with 16 bases separating them. Germline assignment: CDR1 LGHDT and CDR2 YNNKEL (reference sequence).

The rearrangement joins TRBV7-2 to TRBJ1-2; tentative D call: TRBD1 (6 bases). Germline loops: CDR1 SGHTA, CDR2 FQGNSA. With 6 bases removed from V and 7 bases from J, the gap between germline ends came to 21 bases. The CDR3 contains 15 residues. CDR3 in DNA: TGTGCCAGCAGACTGACACAGGGTTCCGCTACTGGCTACACCTTC. It yields the protein CASRLTQGSATGYTF. The variable domain in full, with the rest retrieved from reference TRBV7-2 and TRBJ1-2, is GAGVSQSPSNKVTEKGKDVELRCDPISGHTALYWYRQSLGQGLEFLIYFQGNSAPDKSGLPSDRFSAERTGGSVSTLTIQRTQQEDSAVYLCASRLTQGSATGYTFGSGTRLTVV.

This clonotype appeared many times. This chain uses TRBV7-8 with TRBJ2-4; 11 bases line up with TRBD1. There are 16 residues in the CDR3. V dropped 4 bases and J dropped 3; count of bases not matched to a gene: 5. From germline, CDR1 is SGHVS and CDR2 FQNEAQ. The CDR3 sequence: CASSSGQGVVKNIQYF. The CDR3, as DNA: TGTGCCAGCAGCTCGGGACAGGGGGTTGTCAAAAACATTCAGTACTTC.

In its sample, this clonotype was seen many times. J is TRBJ2-5 and V is TRBV7-6; 11 bases match TRBD2. CDR1 is SGHVS, CDR2 FNYEAQ, per germline. The CDR3 consists of 16 residues. The V and J ends lost 1 base and 4 bases, in that order; junction bases with no gene match: 5. The CDR3 region has the DNA TGTGCCAGCAGCTTAGAGCTAGCGGGAGGTCTAGAGACCCAGTACTTC. It encodes CASSLELAGGLETQYF. The whole variable domain, remainder taken from reference TRBV7-6 and TRBJ2-5, is GAGVSQSPRYKVTKRGQDVALRCDPISGHVSLYWYRQALGQGPEFLTYFNYEAQQDKSGLPNDRFSAERPEGSISTLTIQRTEQRDSAMYRCASSLELAGGLETQYFGPGTRLLVL.

This clonotype appeared a single time. With a much larger clone just one base away, this may be a read error. This chain's CDR3 is CAIIRQGPGPQHF. CDR3 nucleotide sequence: TGTGCCATCATCCGACAGGGCCCAGGGCCCCAGCATTTT. V and J are TRBV10-3 and TRBJ1-5; TRBD1 matches 7 bases. Trimming at V came to 7 bases and at J to 9 bases, leaving 9 bases not matched to a gene. The germline V gene encodes CDR1 ENHRY and CDR2 SYGVKD. This CDR3 has 13 amino acids.

This clonotype was counted ten times or more. The V and J genes are TRBV28 and TRBJ1-2; D is possibly TRBD1 (6 bases). The germline V gene has CDR1 MDHEN and CDR2 SYDVKM. V lost 2 bases and J 4 bases, leaving 11 bases between the germline ends. The CDR3 spans 14 residues. CDR3: CASSLIGQFYGYTF. The DNA of the CDR3 is TGTGCCAGCAGTTTAATCGGACAGTTCTATGGCTACACCTTC.

V usage is TRBV12-3 or TRBV12-4 and J usage is TRBJ2-5, with D unclear. This CDR3 comprises 12 residues. V was shortened by 5 bases and J by 5 bases, with 9 bases between the two germline ends. CDR3 in amino acids: CASSRWVETQYF. CDR3 nucleotides: TGTGCCAGCAGTCGGTGGGTGGAGACCCAGTACTTC.

This clonotype was detected a few times. An end of the junction differs from the germline gene, which may be a read error. This chain links TRBV4-3 with TRBJ1-1, with D unresolved. From germline, CDR1 is LGHNA and CDR2 YSLEER. CDR3 size: 14 residues. In DNA form, the CDR3 reads TGCGCCAGCAGCCAGGGTCTTTCTCACACTGAAGCTCTCTTT. It yields the protein CASSQGLSHTEALF.

The V call is TRBV6-1, the J call TRBJ1-1; no clear D. Trimming stripped 5 bases from V and 6 bases from J, with 10 bases between. The CDR3 consists of 12 residues. The germline CDR1 and CDR2 sequences are MNHNS and SASEGT. CDR3 sequence: CASSPGEAEAFF. As DNA, the CDR3 is TGTGCCAGCAGTCCCGGTGAAGCTGAAGCTTTCTTT.

Of note for this clonotype: This may stem from a read error, because a much larger clone lies one nucleotide away. This chain connects TRBV2 to TRBJ1-5; D is undetermined. Germline values: CDR1 SNHLY, CDR2 FYNNEI. This CDR3 comprises 15 residues. The CDR3 DNA reads as TGTGCCAGCAGTGAAGAAGCCGGGGATAATCAGTCCCAGCATTTT. It codes for CASSEEAGDNQSQHF.

This clonotype was seen many times. This chain connects TRBV29-1 to TRBJ2-5; 7 bases map to TRBD1. Germline CDR1 is SQVTM and CDR2 is ANQGSEA. V shed 7 bases and J 5 bases; nucleotides not matched to a gene: 13. The CDR3 is 14 amino acids. The CDR3 here is CSGHRGLPGETQYF. In nucleotides, the CDR3 is TGCAGCGGGCACAGGGGCCTTCCGGGGGAGACCCAGTACTTC.

This clonotype has a count of ten or more. The CDR3 loop reads CASSLTSGKETQYF. In DNA form, the CDR3 reads TGTGCCAGCAGCTTAACTAGCGGGAAAGAGACCCAGTACTTC. The chain uses TRBV7-2 and TRBJ2-5, with 10 bases aligning to TRBD2. CDR3 length equals 14 residues. The trim removed 2 bases at V and 3 bases at J, leaving 0 bases unmatched. Germline loops: CDR1 SGHTA, CDR2 FQGNSA. Using reference TRBV7-2 and TRBJ2-5 for the parts outside the CDR3, the full variable domain is GAGVSQSPSNKVTEKGKDVELRCDPISGHTALYWYRQSLGQGLEFLIYFQGNSAPDKSGLPSDRFSAERTGGSVSTLTIQRTQQEDSAVYLCASSLTSGKETQYFGPGTRLLVL.